The 22 T cell receptor beta chains below all came from one sample that was sequenced in a study of cytomegalovirus exposure and HLA in healthy donors. PCR amplification relied on 60 Vbeta primers (plus 13 Jbeta primers). Profiled with immunoSEQ multiplex PCR; TCRdb holds only in-frame clones, not every one. Listed are roughly 80,000 clones; roughly 15% falls within the top ten. The sample was PBMCs. These receptor sequences come from a man over 45 in good health and CMV-seropositive.

The rearrangement uses TRBV5-1 and TRBJ2-7, with a weak D call TRBD2 (6 bases). Trimming removed 0 bases at V and 3 bases at J, with 7 bases between. The CDR3 length is 13 residues. Germline V gene lookup returns CDR1 SGHRS and CDR2 YFSETQ. DNA for the CDR3: TGCGCCAGCAGCTTGGAGGGAGGCTACGAGCAGTACGTC. Its protein is CASSLEGGYEQYV.

The chain joins TRBV9 to TRBJ2-1, with 9 nucleotides matching TRBD2. Germline CDR1 is SGDLS and CDR2 is YYNGEE. The CDR3 is made up of 16 amino acids. Trimming cost V 0 bases and J 1 base; bases outside gene matches: 2. The CDR3 here is CASSVGGGASYNEQFF. The CDR3 region has the DNA TGTGCCAGCAGCGTAGGCGGGGGGGCATCCTACAATGAGCAGTTCTTC.

The chain uses TRBV9 and TRBJ2-6; 7 bases line up with TRBD1. The trim removed 0 bases at V and 0 bases at J, leaving 3 bases unmatched. Germline V gives CDR1 SGDLS, CDR2 YYNGEE. CDR3 size: 17 residues. As DNA, the CDR3 is TGTGCCAGCAGCGTAGGAAACAGGGGCTCTGGGGCCAACGTCCTGACTTTC. Translating gives CASSVGNRGSGANVLTF. Supplemented by reference TRBV9 and TRBJ2-6, the full variable domain reads DSGVTQTPKHLITATGQRVTLRCSPRSGDLSVYWYQQSLDQGLQFLIQYYNGEERAKGNILERFSAQQFPDLHSELNLSSLELGDSALYFCASSVGNRGSGANVLTFGAGSRLTVL.

The chain has TRBV19 and TRBJ1-5; D is unresolved. Looked up from germline, CDR1 is LNHDA and CDR2 is SQIVND (reference sequence). V was trimmed by 2 bases and J by 2 bases, leaving 10 bases between them. This CDR3 has 15 residues. The CDR3 coding sequence is TGTGCCAGTAGTATAACTTATCATGGCAATCAGCCCCAGCATTTT. Its translation: CASSITYHGNQPQHF.

The chain carries TRBV5-6 and TRBJ1-1; possibly TRBD1 for D (5 bases). The germline gives CDR1 SGHDT, CDR2 YYEEEE. This CDR3 is built from 15 residues. The V end was cut by 0 bases, the J end by 1 base, with 10 bases between. This CDR3 is CASSLEGAKNTEAFF. The CDR3 DNA reads TGTGCCAGCAGCTTGGAAGGGGCGAAGAACACTGAAGCTTTCTTT. The full variable domain, completed using reference TRBV5-6 and TRBJ1-1, is DAGVTQSPTHLIKTRGQQVTLRCSPKSGHDTVSWYQQALGQGPQFIFQYYEEEERQRGNFPDRFSGHQFPNYSSELNVNALLLGDSALYLCASSLEGAKNTEAFFGQGTRLTVV.

The CDR3 protein is CASSPRTGYNEQFF. The CDR3 region has the DNA TGTGCCAGCAGCCCCCGGACAGGGTACAATGAGCAGTTCTTC. The rearrangement uses TRBV7-8 and TRBJ2-1, with 8 positions matching TRBD1. Trimming cost V 5 bases and J 4 bases; bases outside gene matches: 4. Germline V CDR1 and CDR2: SGHVS, FQNEAQ. The CDR3 runs 14 residues.

The J gene is TRBJ1-2, the V gene TRBV19; possibly TRBD1 for D (5 bases). The germline V gene has CDR1 LNHDA and CDR2 SQIVND (reference sequence). CDR3 length equals 17 residues. The V and J ends lost 5 bases and 2 bases respectively, with 21 bases between them. This CDR3 is CASSQPGRDFFNYGYTF. The CDR3 bases are TGTGCCAGTAGTCAACCTGGCAGGGACTTCTTCAACTATGGCTACACCTTC.

The chain is built from TRBV18 and TRBJ1-2, with 9 bases that match TRBD1. Germline assignment: CDR1 KGHSH and CDR2 LQKENI. This CDR3 is built from 13 residues. The ends lost 6 bases at V and 7 bases at J; junction bases unmatched: 6. CDR3 residues: CASSAGQGSGYTF. The CDR3 DNA reads as TGTGCCAGCTCCGCGGGACAGGGAAGTGGCTACACCTTC.

The V call is TRBV18, the J call TRBJ2-5, with D tentatively TRBD1 (5 bases). The CDR3 length is 13 residues. Germline values: CDR1 KGHSH, CDR2 LQKENI. V was shortened by 3 bases and J by 10 bases, with 15 bases between the two germline ends. Here the CDR3 DNA reads TGTGCCAGCTCACCGGACACTCTCACGGACCAGTACTTC. Translation gives CASSPDTLTDQYF.

This chain connects TRBV10-2 to TRBJ2-7, with D tentatively TRBD1 (5 bases). Germline V gene data show CDR1 as WSHSY and CDR2 as SAAADI. V lost 4 bases to trimming and J lost 0 bases, with 10 bases between them. This CDR3 comprises 14 residues. The CDR3 sequence: CASSGDSSSYEQYF. DNA for the CDR3: TGCGCCAGCAGTGGCGACAGTTCCTCCTACGAGCAGTACTTC.

The chain links TRBV30 to TRBJ1-6; 8 bases agree with TRBD1. Germline CDR1 reads GTSNPN; CDR2 reads SVGIG (reference sequence). This CDR3 contains 14 residues. The V and J ends lost 8 bases and 8 bases, in that order; junction bases with no gene match: 11. This CDR3 is CAAGRGRGDSPLHF. In DNA, the CDR3 is TGTGCCGCTGGCAGGGGGCGCGGGGATTCACCCCTCCACTTT.

The chain recombines TRBV5-1 with TRBJ1-1; TRBD1 is a possible D gene (5 bases). Trimming shortened V by 0 bases and J by 4 bases, and 13 bases separated the two germline ends. CDR1 is SGHRS and CDR2 is YFSETQ in the germline V gene. The CDR3 sequence is 15 residues long. The CDR3 nucleotides are TGCGCCAGCAGCTTGGCCTTTGGGGCTGGCACTGAAGCTTTCTTT. Residues: CASSLAFGAGTEAFF.

V and J are TRBV2 and TRBJ2-3; 11 bases line up with TRBD1. The CDR3 has 16 residues. Germline CDR1 and CDR2: SNHLY and FYNNEI. J gave up 3 bases and V 6 bases, and 8 bases lay outside the gene matches. The CDR3 spells CASRARTGGLTDTQYF. The CDR3 DNA reads as TGTGCCAGCAGGGCTAGGACAGGGGGCCTGACAGATACGCAGTATTTT.

The chain joins TRBV19 to TRBJ2-3; 14 nucleotides agree with TRBD2. The V and J ends lost 5 bases and 6 bases, in that order; junction bases with no gene match: 7. The CDR3 loop spans 16 amino acids. Germline CDR1 and CDR2: LNHDA and SQIVND (reference sequence). This CDR3 is CASSVPGLAGVDTQYF. In nucleotides, the CDR3 is TGTGCCAGTAGTGTGCCGGGACTAGCGGGAGTGGATACGCAGTATTTT.

The rearrangement links TRBV6-1 to TRBJ1-2; D ambiguous. CDR1 is MNHNS and CDR2 is SASEGT in the germline V gene. The length of the CDR3 is 12 residues. Trimming took off 2 bases at V and 6 bases at J, with 7 bases between the two ends. Written as DNA, the CDR3 is TGTGCCAGCAGTGAATGGGAGAATGGCTACACCTTC. Translating it yields CASSEWENGYTF.

The CDR3: CASSFLGGYTF. The CDR3 region has the DNA TGTGCCAGCAGTTTCCTAGGTGGCTACACCTTC. V usage is TRBV28 and J usage is TRBJ1-2; the D is unclear. The V and J ends lost 3 bases and 7 bases respectively, with 6 bases between them. The germline CDR1 and CDR2 sequences are MDHEN and SYDVKM. This CDR3 has 11 amino acids.

The chain employs TRBV7-9 and TRBJ2-2, with D possibly being TRBD1 (6 bases). The CDR3 has 16 residues. Germline assignment: CDR1 SEHNR and CDR2 FQNEAQ (reference sequence). V was shortened by 1 base and J by 3 bases, with 12 bases between the two germline ends. CDR3: CASSLGTGMDTGELFF. CDR3 coding DNA: TGTGCCAGCAGCTTAGGTACAGGGATGGACACCGGGGAGCTGTTTTTT.

The chain employs TRBV5-1 and TRBJ2-3, with 13 bases matching TRBD2. The CDR3 sequence is 16 residues long. The germline CDR1 and CDR2 sequences are SGHRS and YFSETQ. J gave up 2 bases and V 4 bases, and 4 bases lay outside the gene matches. The CDR3 DNA reads TGCGCCAGCAGCCCAGGGACTAGCGGGGCCACAGATACGCAGTATTTT. It encodes CASSPGTSGATDTQYF.

The J gene is TRBJ2-1, the V gene TRBV6-5; D is possibly TRBD2 (5 bases). The V gene lost 5 bases and the J gene lost 8 bases, with 16 bases spanning the gap. This CDR3 region has 14 residues. Germline CDR1 reads MNHEY; CDR2 reads SVGAGI. CDR3 residues: CASSAGLAMDEQFF. CDR3 coding DNA: TGTGCCAGCAGTGCCGGACTTGCAATGGATGAGCAGTTCTTC.

The rearrangement uses TRBV6-1 and TRBJ1-1; 11 bases are a match to TRBD1. The germline V gene has CDR1 MNHNS and CDR2 SASEGT. V was pared by 1 base and J by 4 bases, with 5 bases of the junction left unmatched. The CDR3 sequence is 16 residues long. The CDR3 DNA reads as TGTGCCAGCAGTGAAGGGGCGGGGACAGGGGGCACTGAAGCTTTCTTT. Translating it yields CASSEGAGTGGTEAFF.

The chain has TRBV2 and TRBJ2-5; TRBD1 matches at 10 bases. This CDR3 comprises 14 residues. The trim removed 11 bases at V and 3 bases at J, leaving 9 bases unmatched. Germline lookup yields CDR1 SNHLY and CDR2 FYNNEI. The CDR3 DNA reads as TGTGCCGGAAAGAGGACAGGGGGTAAAGAGACCCAGTACTTC. The encoded protein is CAGKRTGGKETQYF.

The CDR3 DNA is TGTGCCAGCAGCGCCCGGGACACTGCCACCGGGGAGCTGTTTTTT. This sequence encodes CASSARDTATGELFF. The chain joins TRBV9 to TRBJ2-2, with a tentative D call TRBD1 (6 bases). V was shortened by 3 bases and J by 4 bases, with 13 bases between the two germline ends. The CDR3 totals 15 residues. The germline gives CDR1 SGDLS, CDR2 YYNGEE.